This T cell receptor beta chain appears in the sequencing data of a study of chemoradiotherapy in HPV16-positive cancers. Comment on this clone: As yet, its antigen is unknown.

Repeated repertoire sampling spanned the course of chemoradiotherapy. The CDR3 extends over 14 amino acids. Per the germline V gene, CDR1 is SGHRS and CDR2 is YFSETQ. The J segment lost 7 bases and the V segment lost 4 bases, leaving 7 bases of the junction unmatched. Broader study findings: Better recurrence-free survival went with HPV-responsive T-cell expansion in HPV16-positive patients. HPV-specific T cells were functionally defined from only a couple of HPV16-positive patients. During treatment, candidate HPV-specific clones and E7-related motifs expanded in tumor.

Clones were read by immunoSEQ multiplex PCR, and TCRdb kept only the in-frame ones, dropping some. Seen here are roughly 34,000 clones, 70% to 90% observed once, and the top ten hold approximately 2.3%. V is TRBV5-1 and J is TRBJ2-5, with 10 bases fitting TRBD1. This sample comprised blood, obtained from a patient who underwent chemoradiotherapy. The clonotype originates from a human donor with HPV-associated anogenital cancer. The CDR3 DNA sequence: TGCGCCAGCAGCGCCGGGACAGGGGATCGGACCCAGTACTTC. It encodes CASSAGTGDRTQYF.